This TCR beta chain was sequenced in a study of blood T cell repertoires in COVID-19 (dated by TCRdb to about 2020). Notes on the research overall: Samples from collaborators originated in the United States, Italy and Spain and spanned both the acute and convalescent phases of COVID-19. The prospective study material was composed of cDNA or gDNA derived from T cells, B-cell-depleted T cells, or PBMCs. Deeply sampled blood TCRbeta repertoires from subjects exposed to, actively infected with, or recovered from COVID-19 were included in the dataset. The repertoires were released in a freely available public database meant as a resource for research on the immune response to SARS-CoV-2. The samples were drawn from two sources: the first 160 participants of the ongoing ImmuneRACE study, and 950 to 1,500 subjects contributed by 6 global collaborators. A de-identified subject ID, COVID-19 status, age in years and sex were almost always included in the sample metadata. Where available, HLA class I and class II types were taken from metadata supplied by the sample provider and were not determined by assay-based typing.

Each collaborating institution followed its own protocols to collect whole blood in K2EDTA tubes. Collaborator samples were shipped for TCRbeta analysis as frozen whole blood, isolated PBMCs, or DNA extracted from either sample type. Overall study outcomes, separate from this receptor: The amount of clinical and demographic metadata varied by source and participant and was provided uncurated.

The cysteine opens and the phenylalanine closes a CDR3 of 15 amino acids. Only the CDR3 portion is preserved as DNA: 45 bases, with reading frame beginning at the first base. Sequences LNHDA (CDR1) and SQIVND (CDR2) are obtained from the germline V gene (reference sequence). V is shortened by 6 bases, J by 3 bases, and the region joining them spans 17 bases. This clone was detected once. Its target antigen remains unknown. No quality values exist for individual bases; no much larger clone is one base distant. TCRbeta CDR3 regions were amplified from genomic DNA by means of the immunoSEQ Assay, a bias-controlled multiplex PCR. Concerning the study's data processing: The number of nucleated cells in each sample was estimated from the amplification of reference gene primers within the assay. To quantify the absolute abundance of each unique TCRbeta CDR3 rearrangement, sequence reads were collapsed and filtered. For each sample, productive Simpson clonality was calculated as the square root of Simpson's diversity index over productive rearrangements. This is the immuneACCESS table as TCRdb keeps it, with only in-frame sequences that have V and J called. A part of the clones is gone; compared with another copy, unresolved V genes explain less than half, and the rest is unexplained. V and J calls and clone size follow that table, whereas D and trimming were derived from the DNA. The sample table holds roughly 190,000 clones, of which around 89% were seen once. Clones ranked in the top ten supply roughly 4.7% of the sample.

The sequence was obtained from a human donor in a cohort sampled during active COVID-19. Input material: peripheral blood. The chain is encoded by TRBV19 joined to TRBJ1-2; TRBD1 is a possible D gene, resting on 5 matching bases. The CDR3 amino acid sequence is: CASRKGHGIDYGYTF. The DNA is TGTGCCAGTAGAAAGGGGCATGGGATTGACTATGGCTACACCTTC.